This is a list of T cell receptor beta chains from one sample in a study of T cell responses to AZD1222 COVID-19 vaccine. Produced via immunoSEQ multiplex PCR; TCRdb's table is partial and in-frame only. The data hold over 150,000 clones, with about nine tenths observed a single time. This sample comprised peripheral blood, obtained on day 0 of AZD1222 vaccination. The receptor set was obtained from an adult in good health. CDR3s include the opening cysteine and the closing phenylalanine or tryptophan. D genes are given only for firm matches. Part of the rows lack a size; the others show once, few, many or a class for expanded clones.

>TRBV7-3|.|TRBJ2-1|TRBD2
CASRTSGESNEQFF
TGTGCCAGCAGGACTAGCGGGGAATCCAATGAGCAGTTCTTC
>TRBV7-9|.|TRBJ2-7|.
CASNNGASRDEQYF
TGTGCCAGCAACAACGGGGCTAGCCGGGACGAGCAGTACTTC
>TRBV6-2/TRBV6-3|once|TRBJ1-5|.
CASSSSGKGSNQPQHF
TGTGCCAGCAGTTCGTCAGGGAAGGGTAGCAATCAGCCCCAGCATTTT
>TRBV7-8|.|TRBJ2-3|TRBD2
CASSPRLAGGNTDTQYF
TGTGCCAGCAGCCCACGACTAGCGGGGGGGAACACAGATACGCAGTATTTT
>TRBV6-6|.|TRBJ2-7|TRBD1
CASRLTGGGEQYF
TGTGCCAGCAGATTGACAGGGGGCGGCGAGCAGTACTTC
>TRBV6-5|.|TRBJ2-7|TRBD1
CASRQGSTPYEQYF
TGTGCCAGCAGACAGGGGTCGACTCCCTACGAGCAGTACTTC
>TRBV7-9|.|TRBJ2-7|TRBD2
CASSSRLAGGSYEQYF
TGTGCCAGCAGTTCCAGACTAGCGGGGGGCTCCTACGAGCAGTACTTC
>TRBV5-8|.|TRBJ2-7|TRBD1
CASSPGYRGPEEQYF
TGTGCCAGCAGCCCAGGTTACAGGGGCCCAGAGGAGCAGTACTTC
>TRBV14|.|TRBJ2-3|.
CASSQAGGPSFTQYF
TGTGCCAGCAGCCAAGCGGGGGGCCCATCTTTTACGCAGTATTTT
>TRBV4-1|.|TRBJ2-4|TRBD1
CASSQGPGQGWGTAKNIQYF
TGCGCCAGCAGCCAAGGGCCGGGACAGGGGTGGGGGACGGCCAAAAACATTCAGTACTTC
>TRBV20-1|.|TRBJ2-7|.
CSASPGSSYEQYF
TGCAGTGCTAGTCCAGGGAGCTCCTACGAGCAGTACTTC